The text below deals with one T cell receptor beta chain. Its antigen is not identified. This entry comes from a study of HIV-infected children after antiretroviral therapy interruption. Whole-study results and caveats: Naive CD4+ Gini coefficient rose by interruption end, suggesting clonal expansion.

RNA-based 3' RACE libraries used unique molecular identifiers. TCRdb itself ran the 3' RACE reads through MiXCR, one entry per CDR3 protein. The sample carries about 89,000 distinct CDR3 sequences, about 7.2% recorded once. CDR1 and CDR2 (germline): ENHRY, SYGVKD. The CDR3 consists of 11 residues. Trimming left V 10 bases short and J 0 bases short, with 6 bases between. Documented treatment: PENTA 11 planned treatment interruption arm or continuous ART arm. The source material was CD45RA+ CD4+ T cells from PBMCs, pooled from several time points, sampled from a donor given antiretroviral therapy, either interrupted or continuous. Subset meaning: naive CD4+ CD45RA+ CD45RO- T cells. The receptor was derived from a pool of human donors with HIV. The chain employs TRBV10-3 and TRBJ1-1; no reliable D call. In nucleotides, the CDR3 is TGTGCCACCCTTATGAACACTGAAGCTTTCTTT. Translation: CATLMNTEAFF.